This T cell receptor beta chain was documented in a study of blood T cell repertoires in COVID-19. Study summary: The United States, Italy and Spain provided the acute and convalescent COVID-19 samples. PBMCs, B-cell-depleted T cells, or T cells were the source of the cDNA or gDNA that made up the material.

Original data processing: From reference gene primer amplification, estimates of nucleated cell counts were derived. Libraries were prepared by immunoSEQ multiplex PCR; TCRdb keeps only in-frame clonotypes and omits some of them. V, J and clone size are taken as reported in that table, and D and trimming were inferred from the DNA itself. This table has about 260,000 clones, 87% appearing once. The CDR3 spans 15 residues. Germline V lookup: CDR1 MNHEY, CDR2 SVGAGI. V lost 0 bases, J lost 5 bases, and 13 bases lay in between. The clonotype originates from a woman between 40 and 55 years old who had recovered from COVID-19. This sequence joins TRBV6-5 and TRBJ2-5; D may be TRBD2 (6 bases). The sequencing sample was made of peripheral blood. In nucleotides, the CDR3 is TGTGCCAGCAGTTACTCCGGCGGGGCGGGGGAGACCCAGTACTTC. This gives the protein CASSYSGGAGETQYF.